This T cell receptor (beta chain) emerged from a study of T cell repertoires in cytomegalovirus infection. Each CDR3 protein is one row after TCRdb ran MiXCR on the reads. Among about 200,000 distinct CDR3 sequences listed, roughly 9.8% were seen once. Germline CDR1 is LGHNA and CDR2 is YSLEER. Trimming took off 3 bases at V and 8 bases at J, with 13 bases between the two ends. CDR3 length equals 14 residues. The table lists this clonotype with a few counts. The V and J genes are TRBV4-3 and TRBJ1-4, with D perhaps TRBD1 (6 bases). The origin of this receptor is a human donor in good health (CMV status not recorded). Some clones in this sample may be carry-over from other donors' samples. Material for sequencing was PBMCs. The CDR3 sequence: CASSHEGEDEKLFF. The CDR3 DNA reads as TGCGCCAGCAGCCACGAGGGGGAGGACGAAAAACTGTTTTTT.